This passage covers 22 T cell receptor beta chains from one sample sequenced in a study of shared clonotypes between healthy human individuals. Naive CD8 populations comprised CD45RO-negative cells positively selected for CCR7, excluding terminally differentiated effector memory CD45RA+ cells. TCRdb's table, derived via immunoSEQ multiplex PCR, lists solely in-frame clones and lacks some. The sample includes 750,000 to 1,000,000 clones, around 93% seen only once; the top ten take about 24%. Sequenced input: naive CD8+ T cells sorted from blood. Every receptor here comes from a young man in good health.

With regard to this clone: This sample includes further DNA sequences coding for the same CDR3. V usage is TRBV5-4 and J usage is TRBJ1-1; D gene ambiguous. V lost 3 bases to trimming and J lost 2 bases, with 5 bases between them. This CDR3 spans 12 amino acids. CDR1 is SGHNT, CDR2 YYREEE, per germline (reference sequence). The CDR3 region has the DNA TGTGCCAGCAGCTGGGGAAACACTGAAGCTTTCTTT. It encodes CASSWGNTEAFF.

The rearrangement joins TRBV5-1 to TRBJ1-5; weak D call: TRBD1 (6 bases). The V end lost 3 bases, the J end lost 6 bases, and 16 bases lay between the germline ends. From germline, CDR1 is SGHRS and CDR2 YFSETQ. This CDR3 spans 15 amino acids. CDR3 in DNA: TGCGCCAGCAGCTGGCTACCCGGCAGGGGTCAGCCCCAGCATTTT. This encodes CASSWLPGRGQPQHF.

This clone was counted only a few times. Other DNA sequences from this sample encode an identical CDR3 as well. This chain joins TRBV29-1 and TRBJ1-1; D gene uncertain. This CDR3 comprises 12 residues. Germline V gene sequence: CDR1 SQVTM, CDR2 ANQGSEA. Trimming pared 4 bases from V and 1 base from J, leaving 7 bases between. The CDR3 region is CSVAPGNTEAFF. The CDR3 DNA sequence: TGCAGCGTTGCCCCCGGGAACACTGAAGCTTTCTTT.

This rearrangement joins TRBV27 to TRBJ2-1; the D is unclear. The V end was cut by 3 bases, the J end by 9 bases, with 18 bases between. The CDR3 runs to 15 residues. The germline CDR1 and CDR2 sequences are MNHEY and SMNVEV (reference sequence). CDR3: CASSFSLDPLGEQFF. CDR3 nucleotide sequence: TGTGCCAGCAGTTTCTCCCTGGACCCGTTGGGTGAGCAGTTCTTC.

V usage is TRBV15 and J usage is TRBJ2-1; 7 bases match TRBD2. Trimming removed 6 bases from V and 6 bases from J; junction bases left unmatched: 11. The CDR3 has 15 residues. Germline V gene data show CDR1 as LNHNV and CDR2 as YYDKDF (reference sequence). CDR3: CATSFSREMFNEQFF. The CDR3, as DNA: TGTGCCACCAGTTTTTCGCGGGAGATGTTCAATGAGCAGTTCTTC.

The rearrangement joins TRBV27 to TRBJ2-5; TRBD2 matches at 9 bases. Losses at the gene ends were 0 bases for V and 1 base for J; bases not matched to a gene: 3. CDR1 is MNHEY and CDR2 is SMNVEV in the germline V gene (reference sequence). This CDR3 is built from 16 residues. CDR3 bases: TGTGCCAGCAGTTTATCGCCTAGCGGGACCCAAGAGACCCAGTACTTC. This encodes CASSLSPSGTQETQYF.

The chain has TRBV19 and TRBJ1-4, with D hard to call. V dropped 2 bases and J dropped 7 bases, with 11 bases sitting between them. The CDR3 has 14 residues. Germline values: CDR1 LNHDA, CDR2 SQIVND (reference sequence). Here the CDR3 reads CASSIWLWGEKLFF. For the CDR3, the DNA is TGTGCCAGTAGTATATGGCTATGGGGTGAAAAACTGTTTTTT.

This sequence joins TRBV5-1 and TRBJ2-7; 10 nucleotides line up with TRBD1. Germline V CDR1 and CDR2: SGHRS, YFSETQ. The J segment lost 1 base and the V segment lost 0 bases, leaving 4 bases of the junction unmatched. The length of the CDR3 is 16 residues. CDR3 in DNA: TGCGCCAGCAGCTTGGAACCGGGACAGGGGTCCTACGAGCAGTACTTC. Its protein is CASSLEPGQGSYEQYF.

This chain links TRBV7-6 with TRBJ2-3, with 9 nucleotides matching TRBD2. Germline V gene sequence: CDR1 SGHVS, CDR2 FNYEAQ. The CDR3 has 20 residues. J lost 0 bases, V lost 5 bases, and 18 bases had no gene match. For the CDR3, the DNA is TGTGCCAGCAGCACATTCCGCCTAGCGGGACTCTCTCAAAGCACAGATACGCAGTATTTT. It codes for CASSTFRLAGLSQSTDTQYF.

This chain links TRBV5-6 with TRBJ2-2; 14 nucleotides align to TRBD2. Trimming cost V 5 bases and J 3 bases; bases outside gene matches: 0. Germline values: CDR1 SGHDT, CDR2 YYEEEE. CDR3 size: 15 residues. This chain's CDR3 is CASRGLAGDTGELFF. The CDR3 nucleotides read TGTGCCAGCAGGGGACTAGCGGGGGACACCGGGGAGCTGTTTTTT. The full variable domain, rest sourced from reference TRBV5-6 and TRBJ2-2, is DAGVTQSPTHLIKTRGQQVTLRCSPKSGHDTVSWYQQALGQGPQFIFQYYEEEERQRGNFPDRFSGHQFPNYSSELNVNALLLGDSALYLCASRGLAGDTGELFFGEGSRLTVL.

The chain is built from TRBV15 and TRBJ2-3, with 8 positions matching TRBD2. With 4 bases clipped from V and 0 bases from J, the junction kept 6 bases outside the gene matches. The CDR3 has 16 amino acids. The germline CDR1 and CDR2 sequences are LNHNV and YYDKDF (reference sequence). The CDR3, as DNA: TGTGCCACCAGCACCGTAGCTAGCGGGAGCACAGATACGCAGTATTTT. It codes for CATSTVASGSTDTQYF.

The V call is TRBV6-5, the J call TRBJ1-2, with 7 bases matching TRBD1. CDR1 is MNHEY, CDR2 SVGAGI, per germline. This CDR3 has 15 amino acids. The V and J ends lost 4 bases and 5 bases, in that order; junction bases with no gene match: 10. The CDR3 spells CASSFDSGGGYGYTF. As DNA, the CDR3 is TGTGCCAGCAGTTTTGACTCAGGGGGAGGGTATGGCTACACCTTC.

The J gene is TRBJ2-7, the V gene TRBV27; possibly TRBD1 for D (6 bases). The germline V gene encodes CDR1 MNHEY and CDR2 SMNVEV (reference sequence). The CDR3 has 13 amino acids. Trimming stripped 6 bases from V and 3 bases from J, with 12 bases between. Here the CDR3 DNA reads TGTGCCAGCAGCACAGGGTACAACTACGAGCAGTACTTC. Amino acid sequence: CASSTGYNYEQYF.

The chain links TRBV6-7 to TRBJ1-3; 7 bases match TRBD1. TRBV6-7 is flagged as an ORF with uncertain function. The V gene end was trimmed by 5 bases and the J gene end by 4 bases; junction bases not matched to a gene: 11. The CDR3 is 16 residues long. CDR3 sequence reads: CASSPLGGAWGNTIYF. The CDR3 DNA is TGTGCCAGCAGTCCCCTAGGGGGCGCGTGGGGAAACACCATATATTTT.

The chain carries TRBV2 and TRBJ2-7; 12 positions agree with TRBD2. J was trimmed by 6 bases and V by 2 bases; bases with no gene match: 8. Germline CDR1 SNHLY, CDR2 FYNNEI. The CDR3 covers 16 residues. The CDR3 sequence: CASSESTSGSWLEQYF. The CDR3 DNA follows: TGTGCCAGCAGTGAATCGACTAGCGGGAGTTGGCTCGAGCAGTACTTC.

The genes are TRBV28 and TRBJ2-5; TRBD2 might be the D (6 bases). CDR1 is MDHEN and CDR2 is SYDVKM in the germline V gene. This CDR3 is 19 amino acids long. V lost 5 bases and J lost 2, with 27 bases in between. CDR3 nucleotide sequence: TGTGCCAGCAGTCCACCCCCGGGGGAAAGAGGGGAGGAACAAGAGACCCAGTACTTC. Its translation is CASSPPPGERGEEQETQYF. Together with reference TRBV28 and TRBJ2-5, the CDR3 gives the full variable domain: DVKVTQSSRYLVKRTGEKVFLECVQDMDHENMFWYRQDPGLGLRLIYFSYDVKMKEKGDIPEGYSVSREKKERFSLILESASTNQTSMYLCASSPPPGERGEEQETQYFGPGTRLLVL.

This chain uses TRBV7-9 with TRBJ2-1; 8 bases match TRBD2. There are 15 residues in the CDR3. V lost 5 bases to trimming and J lost 8 bases; unmatched junction nucleotides: 11. Germline V CDR1 and CDR2: SEHNR, FQNEAQ (reference sequence). The CDR3 sequence is CASSPKRERWYEQFF. CDR3 DNA sequence: TGTGCCAGCAGCCCGAAGCGGGAGAGGTGGTATGAGCAGTTCTTC.

This chain's CDR3 is CASSLGQGGEQYF. In DNA, the CDR3 is TGTGCCAGCAGCTTAGGACAGGGGGGAGAGCAGTACTTC. This chain joins TRBV7-3 and TRBJ2-7; 10 nucleotides agree with TRBD1. CDR1 and CDR2 (germline): SGHTA, FQGTGA. The CDR3 is 13 residues long. V lost 2 bases to trimming and J lost 7 bases; unmatched junction nucleotides: 2.

The rearrangement links TRBV10-3 to TRBJ2-7; TRBD2 aligns across 10 bases. Germline V lookup: CDR1 ENHRY, CDR2 SYGVKD. Trimming at V came to 5 bases and at J to 0 bases, leaving 1 base not matched to a gene. The CDR3 covers 14 residues. CDR3 sequence: CAISSGRASYEQYF. In DNA form, the CDR3 reads TGTGCCATCAGTAGCGGGAGGGCCTCCTACGAGCAGTACTTC.

This rearrangement joins TRBV28 to TRBJ1-5; D remains unclear. CDR1 MDHEN and CDR2 SYDVKM come from the germline V gene. This CDR3 comprises 13 residues. V shed 4 bases and J shed 1 base, with 5 bases lying between them. The CDR3 sequence is CASSWESNQPQHF. The CDR3 region has the DNA TGTGCCAGCAGTTGGGAGAGCAATCAGCCCCAGCATTTT.

Written as DNA, the CDR3 is TGCGCCAGCAGCTTGTCCCAAGAGACCCAGTACTTC. It encodes CASSLSQETQYF. The chain uses TRBV5-1 and TRBJ2-5; D call uncertain. Trimming took 1 base from V and 1 from J, leaving 2 bases between them. Germline V CDR1 and CDR2: SGHRS, YFSETQ. CDR3 length equals 12 residues.

This sequence joins TRBV7-2 and TRBJ2-7, with a weak D call TRBD1 (5 bases). The CDR3 totals 12 residues. V was shortened by 1 base and J by 7 bases, with 8 bases between the two germline ends. Germline V gene lookup returns CDR1 SGHTA and CDR2 FQGNSA. The CDR3: CASSLGYREQYF. DNA for the CDR3: TGTGCCAGCAGCTTAGGCTACAGGGAGCAGTACTTC.